This T cell receptor beta chain stems from a study of blood T cell repertoires in COVID-19 (dated by TCRdb to about 2020). A note on the overall study: Collaborator samples came from the United States, Italy and Spain and covered acute and convalescent phases of COVID-19. HLA class I and class II types, where available, came from metadata supplied by the sample provider rather than from assay-based typing. The repertoires were made available in a free public database intended to serve as a resource for research on the immune response to SARS-CoV-2. The dataset comprised deeply sampled blood TCRbeta repertoires from subjects exposed to, actively infected with, or recovered from COVID-19. Sample metadata almost always included a de-identified subject ID, COVID-19 status, age in years and sex. The prospective study material was composed of cDNA or gDNA derived from T cells, B-cell-depleted T cells, or PBMCs. Samples came from the ongoing ImmuneRACE study (first 160 participants) plus 1,254 subjects from 6 global collaborators.

In Seattle, one collaborating source enrolled patients while the infection was active and tracked those patients longitudinally over the course of disease. Whole blood was collected in K2EDTA tubes by collaborating institutions according to the institutions' own protocols. Collaborator samples were shipped for TCRbeta analysis as frozen whole blood, isolated PBMCs, or DNA extracted from either sample type. CDR1 is given as SGDLS and CDR2 as YYNGEE, both from the germline V gene. Trimming removed 0 bases from V and 3 bases from J, leaving 13 bases between the germline ends. The CDR3 measures 16 amino acids from cysteine to phenylalanine. The retained sequence is limited to the CDR3, 48 bases, with the frame set at the first base. The paper as a whole reports these results and caveats: How much clinical and demographic metadata was included differed by source and by participant, and the metadata was provided uncurated.

The count of this clone is one. Its antigen remains undetermined. Base qualities are missing; no much larger clone stands one base away. TCRbeta CDR3 regions were amplified from genomic DNA using the immunoSEQ Assay, a bias-controlled multiplex PCR. On the authors' methods: The number of nucleated cells in each sample was estimated from the amplification of reference gene primers within the assay. Sequence reads were collapsed and filtered to measure the absolute abundance of every unique TCRbeta CDR3 rearrangement. For each sample, productive Simpson clonality was calculated as the square root of Simpson's diversity index over productive rearrangements. Imported from immuneACCESS, the table was reduced by TCRdb to in-frame sequences with V and J called. These copies leave out some clones; in studies compared against another copy, an unresolved V gene accounts for under half, and the cause of the remainder is not known. Clonal size and the V and J genes are those of that table, whereas D and trimming came from the DNA. Within this sample are 54,000 or so clones, with about four fifths of them counted one time only. The ten largest account for around 10% of the sample.

The sequencing sample was made of peripheral blood. Recombination joined TRBV9 with TRBJ2-1, with TRBD2 as a weak D call on 6 bases. This clonotype originated in a man older than 75 with COVID-19, enrolled during active disease. The CDR3 region: CASSVGSSGNYNEQFF. The sequenced DNA: TGTGCCAGCAGCGTAGGGAGTAGCGGAAACTACAATGAGCAGTTCTTC. Supplemented by the reference TRBV9 and TRBJ2-1 proteins around the CDR3, the complete variable domain is DSGVTQTPKHLITATGQRVTLRCSPRSGDLSVYWYQQSLDQGLQFLIQYYNGEERAKGNILERFSAQQFPDLHSELNLSSLELGDSALYFCASSVGSSGNYNEQFFGPGTRLTVL.